This paragraph covers one T cell receptor beta chain sequence. Its antigen is still unknown. These data originate in a study of T cells after yellow fever vaccination. Regarding the study as a whole: Among all clonotypes, a small share was observed in both CD4 and CD8 compartments. Most primary-vaccination clones reappeared after the booster (about 97% CD4, 75% to 90% CD8).

One entry per CDR3 protein results from TCRdb running MiXCR on the 5' RACE reads. The data hold hundreds of thousands of distinct CDR3 sequences, with roughly 19% observed a single time. The V and J ends lost 5 bases and 0 bases respectively, with 9 bases between them. The CDR3 length is 14 residues. CDR1 and CDR2 from the germline V gene are ENHRY and SYGVKD. Source: PBMCs, taken 15 days after the yellow fever booster vaccination. The chain recombines TRBV10-3 with TRBJ2-3; unclear D gene. This receptor was identified in a man aged 30-40 years who received the YFV17D yellow fever vaccine. The CDR3 is CAISRPSSTDTQYF. CDR3 nucleotide sequence: TGTGCCATCAGTAGGCCTTCCAGCACAGATACGCAGTATTTT.